The sample holds many counts of the clone carrying this T cell receptor (beta chain). Its specificity is unknown. Sequencing used immunoSEQ multiplex PCR; TCRdb keeps in-frame clones, though not all of them. The profile shows over a million clones, approximately 80% of them singletons. The entry originates in a study of shared clonotypes between healthy human individuals. Study observations and caveats: An effect of sequencing depth on clonotype sharing among donors was expected. Generally, estimated richness proved larger in naive subsets than it did in memory subsets. Rarefaction curves obtained for sorted subsets showed sequencing incomplete despite large depth. Shared across a few donors were approximately 5% of the naive CD4 clonotypes.

Germline V gives CDR1 MNHNS, CDR2 SASEGT. The CDR3 loop spans 12 amino acids. V was trimmed by 8 bases and J by 10 bases, leaving 17 bases between them. The source material was memory CD4+ T cells from PBMCs. Specified subset: CD45RA-negative fraction. This TCR derives from a man aged 18 to 29 in good health. Some clones in this sample may be carry-over from other donors' samples. The rearrangement uses TRBV6-1 and TRBJ1-2; D might be TRBD1 (5 bases). Written as DNA, the CDR3 is TGTGCCAGCGGGCTAGCAGGGACGGCCTACACCTTC. Protein product: CASGLAGTAYTF.